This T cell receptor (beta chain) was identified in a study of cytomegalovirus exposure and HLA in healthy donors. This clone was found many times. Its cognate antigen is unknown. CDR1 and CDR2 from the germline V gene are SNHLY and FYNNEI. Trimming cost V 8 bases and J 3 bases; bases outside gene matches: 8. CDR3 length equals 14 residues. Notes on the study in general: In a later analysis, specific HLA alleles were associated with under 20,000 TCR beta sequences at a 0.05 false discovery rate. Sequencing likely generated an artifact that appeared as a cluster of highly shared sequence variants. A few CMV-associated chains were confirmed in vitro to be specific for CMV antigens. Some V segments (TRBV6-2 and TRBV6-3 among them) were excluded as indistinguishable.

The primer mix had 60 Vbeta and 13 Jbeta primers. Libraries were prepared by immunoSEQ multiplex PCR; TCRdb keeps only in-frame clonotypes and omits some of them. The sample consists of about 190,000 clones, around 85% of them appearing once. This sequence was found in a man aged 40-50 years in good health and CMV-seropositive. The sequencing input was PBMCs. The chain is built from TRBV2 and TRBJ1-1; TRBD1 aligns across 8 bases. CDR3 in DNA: TGTGCCAGCGTACGACAGGGGTGGGACACTGAAGCTTTCTTT. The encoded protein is CASVRQGWDTEAFF.